The 13 T cell receptor beta chains reported below all come from one sample, sequenced in a study of cytomegalovirus exposure and HLA in healthy donors. PCR employed 60 Vbeta and 13 Jbeta primers. Profiling relied on immunoSEQ multiplex PCR, and the TCRdb table lists in-frame clones only, not all of them. The sample carries roughly 76,000 clones, 65% to 80% recorded once. Input material: PBMCs. These receptors all come from a man aged 25 to 40 in good health and CMV-seronegative.

This clone appeared a few times. The chain combines TRBV30 with TRBJ1-5, with D tentatively TRBD1 (6 bases). Germline values: CDR1 GTSNPN, CDR2 SVGIG (reference sequence). Deletions cut 1 base from V and 4 bases from J, with 8 bases between. The CDR3 is 13 residues long. The DNA of the CDR3 is TGTGCCTGGAGTGACAGGGCTAATCAGCCCCAGCATTTT. Its protein product is CAWSDRANQPQHF.

This clone is a singleton in its sample. The chain joins TRBV2 to TRBJ2-2, with TRBD1 as a possible D gene (5 bases). Germline CDR1 is SNHLY and CDR2 is FYNNEI. The germline V and J ends were trimmed by 6 bases and 2 bases, with 10 bases remaining between them. This CDR3 spans 14 amino acids. In DNA, the CDR3 is TGTGCCAGCAGCGTGACAGCTAACACCGGGGAGCTGTTTTTT. It translates to CASSVTANTGELFF.

The table lists this clone with a count of one. The J gene is TRBJ1-1, the V gene TRBV5-1; the D gene is possibly TRBD1 (6 bases). This CDR3 region has 14 residues. The V gene lost 5 bases and the J gene lost 7 bases, with 18 bases spanning the gap. The germline V gene has CDR1 SGHRS and CDR2 YFSETQ. As DNA, the CDR3 is TGCGCCAGCAGAACTGACAGGTCGTATAGTGAAGCTTTCTTT. This translates into CASRTDRSYSEAFF.

This rearrangement joins TRBV28 to TRBJ2-7; a possible D gene is TRBD2 (5 bases). CDR3 length equals 13 residues. Germline values: CDR1 MDHEN, CDR2 SYDVKM. The V end was cut by 3 bases, the J end by 0 bases, with 6 bases between. The DNA of the CDR3 is TGTGCCAGCAGTTTTGCGGGCTCCTACGAGCAGTACTTC. Its translation: CASSFAGSYEQYF.

The gene calls are TRBV4-3 and TRBJ1-2, with 8 bases matching TRBD1. Trimming at V came to 0 bases and at J to 8 bases, leaving 5 bases not matched to a gene. Per germline, CDR1 LGHNA and CDR2 YSLEER. The CDR3 extends over 14 amino acids. This CDR3 is CASSQDSAGGGYTF. DNA of the CDR3: TGCGCCAGCAGCCAAGATTCAGCAGGGGGCGGCTACACCTTC.

The genes are TRBV6-5 and TRBJ1-6; the D gene is possibly TRBD1 (5 bases). The V gene's germline CDR1 is MNHEY and CDR2 SVGAGI. V lost 2 bases to trimming and J lost 9 bases, with 11 bases between them. This CDR3 region has 14 residues. The CDR3: CASSYGGARSPLHF. The CDR3 DNA reads TGTGCCAGCAGTTACGGAGGGGCGCGTTCACCCCTCCACTTT.

This chain connects TRBV2 to TRBJ2-3; D remains unclear. The length of the CDR3 is 13 residues. V lost 4 bases, J lost 3 bases, and 8 bases lay in between. Germline CDR1 is SNHLY and CDR2 is FYNNEI. For the CDR3, the DNA is TGTGCCAGCAGTGCGTTGGAGACAGATACGCAGTATTTT. Translation gives CASSALETDTQYF.

The sample holds a few counts of this clone. The chain has TRBV19 and TRBJ2-4; possible D gene TRBD1, 8 bases. The CDR3 has 14 amino acids. Germline V gives CDR1 LNHDA, CDR2 SQIVND (reference sequence). V shed 6 bases and J shed 7 bases, with 16 bases lying between them. The CDR3 DNA follows: TGTGCCAGTAGAAGGACAGGGAGGGACAACATTCAGTACTTC. Protein sequence: CASRRTGRDNIQYF.

V and J are TRBV9 and TRBJ2-5; 14 bases line up with TRBD2. This CDR3 has 18 amino acids. V dropped 3 bases and J dropped 4; count of bases not matched to a gene: 11. CDR1 and CDR2 (germline): SGDLS, YYNGEE. The CDR3 DNA follows: TGTGCCAGCAGCGGCCGGACTAGCGGGGGGAGGAGGGGAGAGACCCAGTACTTC. It is translated as CASSGRTSGGRRGETQYF.

The rearrangement links TRBV11-2 to TRBJ2-1; 9 bases fit TRBD2. Germline V gives CDR1 SGHAT, CDR2 FQNNGV. CDR3 length: 14 residues. Germline trimming cut 0 bases from V and 12 bases from J; bases unmatched to any gene: 6. CDR3 sequence (DNA): TGTGCCAGCAGCTTAGAGGGGCGGGAGGGGTCGCAGTTCTTC. Translated, it gives CASSLEGREGSQFF.

This chain links TRBV4-3 with TRBJ1-1; D may be TRBD1 (6 bases). Germline V lookup: CDR1 LGHNA, CDR2 YSLEER. The V and J ends lost 4 bases and 3 bases respectively, with 9 bases between them. This CDR3 is built from 13 residues. CDR3 DNA: TGCGCCAGCAGCCGTGAGGGGGACACTGAAGCTTTCTTT. Its translation is CASSREGDTEAFF.

V and J are TRBV6-1 and TRBJ2-1, with D possibly TRBD1 on 6 matching bases. The length of the CDR3 is 11 residues. Germline CDR1 and CDR2: MNHNS and SASEGT. V lost 6 bases and J lost 10, with 10 bases in between. CDR3 in DNA: TGTGCCAGCAGCCCCAGGGGCGAGCAGTTCTTC. This encodes CASSPRGEQFF.

This chain links TRBV2 with TRBJ2-5; 12 bases line up with TRBD1. The last part of the DNA fits TRBJ2-7 better; the J call may be wrong. Germline V gives CDR1 SNHLY, CDR2 FYNNEI. This CDR3 spans 14 amino acids. The CDR3 spells CASKPGQGAPEQYF. CDR3 DNA: TGTGCCAGCAAACCGGGACAGGGGGCGCCCGAGCAGTACTTC.